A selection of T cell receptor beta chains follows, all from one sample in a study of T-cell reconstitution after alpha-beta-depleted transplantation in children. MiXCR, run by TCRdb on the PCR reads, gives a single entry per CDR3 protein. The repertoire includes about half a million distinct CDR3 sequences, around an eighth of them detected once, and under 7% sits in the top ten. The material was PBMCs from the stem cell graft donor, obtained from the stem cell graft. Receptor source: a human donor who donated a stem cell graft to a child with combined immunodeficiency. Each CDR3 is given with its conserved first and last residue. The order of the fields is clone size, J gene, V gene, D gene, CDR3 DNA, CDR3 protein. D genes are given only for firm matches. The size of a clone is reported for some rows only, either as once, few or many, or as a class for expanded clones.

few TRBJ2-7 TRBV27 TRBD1 TGTGCCAGCAGTCTACTCGGGACAGGAACCTACGAGCAGTACTTC CASSLLGTGTYEQYF
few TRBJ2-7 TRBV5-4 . TGTGCCAGCAGCGAGGGCCCACCCTACGAGCAGTACTTC CASSEGPPYEQYF
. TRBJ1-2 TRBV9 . TGTGCCAGCAGCGTAATATCAGGGGACGTCTATGGCTACACCTTC CASSVISGDVYGYTF
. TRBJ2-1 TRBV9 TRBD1 TGTGCCAGCAGCGAGAGGGGGCGATTGAATGAGCAGTTCTTC CASSERGRLNEQFF
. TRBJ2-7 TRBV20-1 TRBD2 TGCAGTGCTAGGGAGACTAGCGGCGACCCCTACGGGCAGTACTTC CSARETSGDPYGQYF
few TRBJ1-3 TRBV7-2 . TGTGCCAGCAGCTTCCCGGGGGCGAGAAACACCATATATTTT CASSFPGARNTIYF
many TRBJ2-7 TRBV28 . TGTGCCAGCAGTCAGAAATCGGTCCGGTTCTACGAGCAGTACTTC CASSQKSVRFYEQYF
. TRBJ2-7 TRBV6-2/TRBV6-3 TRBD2 TGTGCCAGCAGGTCTAGCGGTACCTACGAGCAGTACTTC CASRSSGTYEQYF
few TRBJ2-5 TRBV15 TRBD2 TGTGCCACCAGCAAACTAGCGGGGCTCCAAGAGACCCAGTACTTC CATSKLAGLQETQYF
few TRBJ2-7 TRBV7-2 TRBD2 TGTGCCAGCAGCTTAGTTTTATCTAGCGGCTACGAGCAGTACTTC CASSLVLSSGYEQYF
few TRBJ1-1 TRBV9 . TGTGCCAGCAGCGTAGATCAGGGTTTCCGCGGGAACACTGAAGCTTTCTTT CASSVDQGFRGNTEAFF
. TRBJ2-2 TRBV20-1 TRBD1 TGCAGTGCCCGACCGGGGACAGACTTTACCACCGGGGAGCTGTTTTTT CSARPGTDFTTGELFF
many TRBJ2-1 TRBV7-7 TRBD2 TGTGCCAGCAGCGCAGGGACGGGGACTAGCGACTACAATGAGCAGTTCTTC CASSAGTGTSDYNEQFF
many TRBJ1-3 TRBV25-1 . TGTGCCAGCAGTGAATATAGGGGAGCAGGGGGAAACACCATATATTTT CASSEYRGAGGNTIYF
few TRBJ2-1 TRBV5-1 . TGCGCCAGCAGCAATGATATACGGGGCAATGAGCAGTTCTTC CASSNDIRGNEQFF
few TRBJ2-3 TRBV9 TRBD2 TGTGCCAGCAGCGTAGGGGCGGGAGTAACAGATACGCAGTATTTT CASSVGAGVTDTQYF
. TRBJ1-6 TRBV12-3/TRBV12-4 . TGTGCCAGCAGTTCCCAGAATTCACCCCTCCACTTT CASSSQNSPLHF
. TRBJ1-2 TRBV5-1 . TGCGCCAGCAGCCGGAGGGACGTAGAAGGCTACACCTTC CASSRRDVEGYTF
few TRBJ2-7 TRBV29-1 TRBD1 TGCAGCGTTGAAGATCAGGGGACAGGGGGCTACGAGCAGTACTTC CSVEDQGTGGYEQYF
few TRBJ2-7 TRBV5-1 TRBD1 TGCGCCAGCAGCTTCCGGGACAGGGGCCTCGAGCAGTACTTC CASSFRDRGLEQYF
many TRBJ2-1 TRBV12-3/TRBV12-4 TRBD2 TGTGCCAGCAAGCTGAGTCCGGGGGGCTACAATGAGCAGTTCTTC CASKLSPGGYNEQFF
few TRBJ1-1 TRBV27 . TGTGCCAGCAGGTCCTCCCTCGGGGGCCCCGTGACTGAAGCTTTCTTT CASRSSLGGPVTEAFF
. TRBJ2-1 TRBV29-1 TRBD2 TGCAGCGTACTAGCGGGATCCCCACAGTATGAGCAGTTCTTC CSVLAGSPQYEQFF
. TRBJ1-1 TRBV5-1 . TGCGCCAGCAGCTCTAACCGGGACATGGGCCGGGGCACTGAAGCTTTCTTT CASSSNRDMGRGTEAFF
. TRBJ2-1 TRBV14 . TGTGCCAGCAGCCAAGATCTATCAGGGCTGGGAAATGAGCAGTTCTTC CASSQDLSGLGNEQFF
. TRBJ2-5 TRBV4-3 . TGCGCCAGCAGCCAAGGGGGGACAACGGTTGAGACCCAGTACTTC CASSQGGTTVETQYF
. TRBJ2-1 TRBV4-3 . TGCGCCAGCAGCCAGGAACAGCTAGGGACCGAGGGAGATGAGCAGTTCTTC CASSQEQLGTEGDEQFF
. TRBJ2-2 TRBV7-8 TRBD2 TGTGCCAGCAGCGACCTAGCGGGAGGGAGCACCGGGGAGCTGTTTTTT CASSDLAGGSTGELFF
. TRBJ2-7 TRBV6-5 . TGTGCCAGCAGTTACGGTGCGGGACCCTACGAGCAGTACTTC CASSYGAGPYEQYF
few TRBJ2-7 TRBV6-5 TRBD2 TGTGCCAGCAGCCTAGACGGGGGGATCTCCTACGAGCAGTACTTC CASSLDGGISYEQYF
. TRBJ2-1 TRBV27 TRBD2 TGTGCCAGCAGTTTAAACACACTAGCGGACTACAATGAGCAGTTCTTC CASSLNTLADYNEQFF
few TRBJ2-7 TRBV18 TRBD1 TGTGCCAGCTCACCAAGCAAGGGGGCGAGGGAGCAGTACTTC CASSPSKGAREQYF
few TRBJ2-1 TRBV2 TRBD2 TGTGCCAGCAGTATACTAGCGGGAGCCTACAATGAGCAGTTCTTC CASSILAGAYNEQFF
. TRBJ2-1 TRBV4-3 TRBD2 TGCGCCAGCAGCCAAGGACTAGCGGGGGGGTTCTATGAGCAGTTCTTC CASSQGLAGGFYEQFF
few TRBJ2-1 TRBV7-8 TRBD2 TGTGCCAGCAGCTTTGTAGCGGGGCTACCCTCGGGTGAGCAGTTCTTC CASSFVAGLPSGEQFF
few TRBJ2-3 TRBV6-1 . TGTGCCAGCAGTGAAATACTAGCCGGGGCGGCTGACACAGATACGCAGTATTTT CASSEILAGAADTDTQYF
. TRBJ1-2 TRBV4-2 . TGTGCCAGCAGCCAAACGCCTGGGGGCAACTATGGCTACACCTTC CASSQTPGGNYGYTF
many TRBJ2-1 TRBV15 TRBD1 TGTGCCACCAGCACCCATCCGGGACAGGGGACTTTAAATGAGCAGTTCTTC CATSTHPGQGTLNEQFF
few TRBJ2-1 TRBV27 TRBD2 TGTGCCAGCAGTTTAGGCGCCTGGCGGGAGGCCCCTCACAATGAGCAGTTCTTC CASSLGAWREAPHNEQFF
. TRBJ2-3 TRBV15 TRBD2 TGTGCCACGGGCGAAAGGGAGGGCCTTGATACGCAGTATTTT CATGEREGLDTQYF
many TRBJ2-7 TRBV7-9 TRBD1 TGTGCCAGCAGCTTAGCCCGGGACAGCGACGAGCAGTACTTC CASSLARDSDEQYF
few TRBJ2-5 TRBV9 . TGTGCCAGCAGCGTAGAGGCAGCCCCACAAGAGACCCAGTACTTC CASSVEAAPQETQYF
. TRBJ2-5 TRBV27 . TGTGCCAGCAGCAAGGGGGGGGGAGAGACCCAGTACTTC CASSKGGGETQYF
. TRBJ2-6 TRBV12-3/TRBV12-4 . TGTGCCAGCTGGCGTGAAGGGGTCTTAGGGGCCAACGTCCTGACTTTC CASWREGVLGANVLTF
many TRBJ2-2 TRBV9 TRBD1 TGTGCCAGCAGCGTAGAGGGACAGGTCTTGAACACCGGGGAGCTGTTTTTT CASSVEGQVLNTGELFF
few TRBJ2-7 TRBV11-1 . TGTGCCAGCAGCTTAGCGTATACGACTTCGCCCTCAAGCTCCTACGAGCAGTACTTC CASSLAYTTSPSSSYEQYF
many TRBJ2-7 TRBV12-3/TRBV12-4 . TGTGCCAGCAGTGCGCGGGACCGTTCAAGCGAGCAGTACTTC CASSARDRSSEQYF
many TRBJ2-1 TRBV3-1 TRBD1 TGTGCCAGCAGCCAAGGGACAGGGACAGGGCTGGATGAGCAGTTCTTC CASSQGTGTGLDEQFF
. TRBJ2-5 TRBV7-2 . TGTGCCAGCAGCTTTGCGGGTGACCAAGAGACCCAGTACTTC CASSFAGDQETQYF
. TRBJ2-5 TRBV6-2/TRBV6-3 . TGTGCCAGCCGAACCGGGGGCTTCCAAGAGACCCAGTACTTC CASRTGGFQETQYF
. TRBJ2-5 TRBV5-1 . TGCGCCAGCAGCGTGACGACTGGAGAGACCCAGTACTTC CASSVTTGETQYF
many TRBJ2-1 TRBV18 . TGTGCCAGCTCAAAGGGACGGCACAATGAGCAGTTCTTC CASSKGRHNEQFF
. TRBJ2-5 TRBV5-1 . TGCGCCAGCAGCTTCCGGTCTTATAGGGAGACCCAGTACTTC CASSFRSYRETQYF
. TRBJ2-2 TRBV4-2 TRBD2 TGTGCCAGCAGCCCCCGGGCTAGCGGGGGCAACACCGGGGAGCTGTTTTTT CASSPRASGGNTGELFF
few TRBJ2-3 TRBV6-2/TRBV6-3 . TGTGCCAGCAGTTACTCGCATGGGGAGGATACGCAGTATTTT CASSYSHGEDTQYF